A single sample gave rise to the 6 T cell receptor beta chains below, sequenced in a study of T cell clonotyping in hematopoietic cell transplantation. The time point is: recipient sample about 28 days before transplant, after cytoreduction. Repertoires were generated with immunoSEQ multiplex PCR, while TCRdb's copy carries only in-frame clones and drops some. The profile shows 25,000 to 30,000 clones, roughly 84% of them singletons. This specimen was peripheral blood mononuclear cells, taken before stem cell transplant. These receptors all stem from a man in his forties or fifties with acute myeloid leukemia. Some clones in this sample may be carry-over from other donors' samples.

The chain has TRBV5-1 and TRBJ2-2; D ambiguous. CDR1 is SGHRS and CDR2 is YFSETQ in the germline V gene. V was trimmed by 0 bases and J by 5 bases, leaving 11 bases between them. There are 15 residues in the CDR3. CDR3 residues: CASSLAVSGTGELFF. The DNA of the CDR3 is TGCGCCAGCAGCTTGGCCGTCTCCGGGACCGGGGAGCTGTTTTTT. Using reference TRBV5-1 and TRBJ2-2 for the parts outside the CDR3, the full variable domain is KAGVTQTPRYLIKTRGQQVTLSCSPISGHRSVSWYQQTPGQGLQFLFEYFSETQRNKGNFPGRFSGRQFSNSRSEMNVSTLELGDSALYLCASSLAVSGTGELFFGEGSRLTVL.

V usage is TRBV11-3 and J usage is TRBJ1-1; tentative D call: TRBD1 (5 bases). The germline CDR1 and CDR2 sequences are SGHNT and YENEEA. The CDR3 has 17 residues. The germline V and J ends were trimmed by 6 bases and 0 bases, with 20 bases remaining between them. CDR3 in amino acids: CASSSSLQAGMNTEAFF. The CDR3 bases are TGTGCCAGCAGTTCATCTCTTCAGGCAGGGATGAACACTGAAGCTTTCTTT.

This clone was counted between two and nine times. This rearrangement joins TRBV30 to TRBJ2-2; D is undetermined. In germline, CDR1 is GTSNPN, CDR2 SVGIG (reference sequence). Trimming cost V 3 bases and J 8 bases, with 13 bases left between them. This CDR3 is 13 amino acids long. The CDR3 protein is CAWRLLRTGELFF. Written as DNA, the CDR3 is TGTGCCTGGAGGCTACTCCGAACTGGGGAGCTGTTTTTT. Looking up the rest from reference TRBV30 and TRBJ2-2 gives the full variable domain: SQTIHQWPATLVQPVGSPLSLECTVEGTSNPNLYWYRQAAGRGLQLLFYSVGIGQISSEVPQNLSASRPQDRQFILSSKKLLLSDSGFYLCAWRLLRTGELFFGEGSRLTVL.

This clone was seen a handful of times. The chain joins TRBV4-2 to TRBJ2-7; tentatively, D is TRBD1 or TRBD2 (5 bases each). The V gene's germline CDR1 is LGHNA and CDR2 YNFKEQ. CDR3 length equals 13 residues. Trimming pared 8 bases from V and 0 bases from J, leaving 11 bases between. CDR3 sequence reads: CASRDRSSYEQYF. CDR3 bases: TGTGCCAGCCGGGACCGGAGCTCCTACGAGCAGTACTTC.

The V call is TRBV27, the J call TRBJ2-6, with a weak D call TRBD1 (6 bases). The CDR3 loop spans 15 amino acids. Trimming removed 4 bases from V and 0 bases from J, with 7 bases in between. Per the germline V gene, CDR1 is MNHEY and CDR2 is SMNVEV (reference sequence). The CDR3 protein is CASSSQGSGANVLTF. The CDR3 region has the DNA TGTGCCAGCAGTTCACAGGGCTCTGGGGCCAACGTCCTGACTTTC.

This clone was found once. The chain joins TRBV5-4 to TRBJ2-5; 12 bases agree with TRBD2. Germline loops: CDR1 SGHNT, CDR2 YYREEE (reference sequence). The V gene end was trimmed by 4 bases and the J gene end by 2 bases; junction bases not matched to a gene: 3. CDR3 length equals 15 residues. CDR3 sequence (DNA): TGTGCCAGCAGCGAAACTAGCGGGGGGCAAGAGACCCAGTACTTC. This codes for CASSETSGGQETQYF.